This T cell receptor beta chain comes out of a study of T cell repertoires in cytomegalovirus infection. TCRdb re-called the reads with MiXCR, one entry per CDR3 protein. Among about 490,000 distinct CDR3 sequences listed, approximately 26% were seen once. Per germline, CDR1 GTSNPN and CDR2 SVGIG (reference sequence). This CDR3 has 12 residues. Trimming removed 0 bases from V and 11 bases from J, with 14 bases in between. The specimen was PBMCs. The sequence was obtained from a human donor in good health (CMV status not recorded). Some clones in this sample may be carry-over from other donors' samples. This chain connects TRBV30 to TRBJ2-7, with D maybe TRBD2 (5 bases). CDR3 protein: CAWSVGSQEEYF. In nucleotides, the CDR3 is TGTGCCTGGAGTGTTGGCTCCCAGGAGGAGTACTTC.